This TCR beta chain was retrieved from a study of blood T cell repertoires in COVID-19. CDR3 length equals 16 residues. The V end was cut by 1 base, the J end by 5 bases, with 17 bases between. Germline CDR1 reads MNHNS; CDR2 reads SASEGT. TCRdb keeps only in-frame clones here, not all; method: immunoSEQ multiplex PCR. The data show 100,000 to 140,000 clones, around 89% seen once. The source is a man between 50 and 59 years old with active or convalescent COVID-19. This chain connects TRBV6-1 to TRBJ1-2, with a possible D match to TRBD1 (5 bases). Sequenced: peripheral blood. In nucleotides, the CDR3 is TGTGCCAGCAGTGAAGAGGGGTTCGGGTTAACATATGGCTACACCTTC. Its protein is CASSEEGFGLTYGYTF.